This T cell receptor beta chain came from a study of T cells and Merkel cell carcinoma outcomes (dated by TCRdb to the early 2020s). As for the study more broadly: The study examined the tumor T-cell repertoire together with T-cell density as predictors of clinical outcome in patients with Merkel cell carcinoma.

CDR1 is given as SGHAT and CDR2 as FQNNGV, both from the germline V gene. Trimming removed 5 bases from V and 1 base from J, leaving 8 bases between the germline ends. From the cysteine through the phenylalanine, the CDR3 covers 13 amino acids. The CDR3 DNA has 39 bases and is translated from base 1. The investigation overall reported the following: T-cell repertoire features combined with T-cell density were reported to predict clinical outcomes in Merkel cell carcinoma patients.

Samples were obtained from patients with Merkel cell carcinoma. Notes on this clone: It lacks a known antigen. Base quality data are lacking; no much larger clone is found one base away.

Receptor amplification or capture employed the immunoSEQ multiplex PCR assay. In its TCRdb copy, this immuneACCESS table keeps in-frame sequences only and misses some clones. Where compared with another copy, unresolved V genes explain less than half of these, and the others have no known cause. The sample profile shows 9,000 to 10,000 clones; 84% of them were found once. The ten largest make up roughly 2.4% of the sample. This TCR was sampled from a human donor with Merkel cell carcinoma. Recombination joined TRBV11-2 with TRBJ2-5, with the D segment identity uncertain. Sequenced: tumor tissue from Merkel cell carcinoma. The bases are TGTGCCAGCAGCACAAATGTCCAAGAGACCCAGTACTTC. Its protein product is CASSTNVQETQYF.